These 11 T cell receptor beta chains share one sample of origin, sequenced in a study of beta chain features in type 1 diabetes. Study results and caveats: Type 1 diabetes patients had TCRB CDR3s that were shorter (moderately but significantly so) in all four CD4+ subsets.

Of the isolated RNA, all was reverse transcribed, and so the sequenced material was expressed TCRB transcripts. Data came from immunoSEQ multiplex PCR; TCRdb stores just in-frame clones and leaves some out. Seen here are 250,000 to 350,000 clones, 14% observed once, and the top ten hold more than 0.015%. No antigens are known for them. The sequenced sample consisted of naive CD4+ T cells from blood. The receptor set was obtained from a man aged 25 to 45 with type 1 diabetes.

This clone has only a few counts. This chain joins TRBV28 and TRBJ1-1; 8 bases line up with TRBD1. Germline CDR1 MDHEN, CDR2 SYDVKM. V shed 6 bases and J 1 base; nucleotides not matched to a gene: 7. The CDR3 runs to 15 residues. CDR3 amino acids: CASSSTGQGNTEAFF. CDR3 in DNA: TGTGCCAGCAGCTCAACCGGACAGGGGAACACTGAAGCTTTCTTT.

The chain joins TRBV28 to TRBJ2-5, with D possibly TRBD1 on 5 matching bases. This CDR3 is 15 amino acids long. Germline CDR1 MDHEN, CDR2 SYDVKM. V was pared by 5 bases and J by 2 bases, with 15 bases between. In nucleotides, the CDR3 is TGTGCCAGCAGTCCCTCAGGGATCCGGCAAGAGACCCAGTACTTC. It translates to CASSPSGIRQETQYF.

The chain has TRBV7-9 and TRBJ2-7; 8 bases are a match to TRBD2. V shed 5 bases, J shed 1 base, and the junction held 4 bases outside the gene matches. Germline values: CDR1 SEHNR, CDR2 FQNEAQ (reference sequence). The CDR3 loop spans 14 amino acids. The chain's CDR3 is CASSLQRGSYEQYF. The CDR3 DNA reads as TGTGCCAGCAGCCTCCAGCGGGGGTCCTACGAGCAGTACTTC.

This clone has more than one count but fewer than ten. The chain recombines TRBV18 with TRBJ2-7, with TRBD1 matching 7 bases. The germline V gene encodes CDR1 KGHSH and CDR2 LQKENI. Trimming took 5 bases from V and 0 from J; bases not matched to a gene: 10. The CDR3 consists of 16 residues. The CDR3 bases are TGTGCCAGCTCAACCAGGGGGAACAGCCTCTCCTACGAGCAGTACTTC. It codes for CASSTRGNSLSYEQYF.

This clone was observed a handful of times. This CDR3 reads CASSLEGGFKNIQYF. As DNA, the CDR3 is TGCGCCAGCAGCTTGGAGGGGGGGTTCAAAAACATTCAGTACTTC. V usage is TRBV5-1 and J usage is TRBJ2-4; D is possibly TRBD2 (7 bases). CDR1 is SGHRS and CDR2 is YFSETQ in the germline V gene. Trimming removed 0 bases from V and 3 bases from J, with 10 bases in between. CDR3 length equals 15 residues. The full variable domain, its missing parts supplied by reference TRBV5-1 and TRBJ2-4, is KAGVTQTPRYLIKTRGQQVTLSCSPISGHRSVSWYQQTPGQGLQFLFEYFSETQRNKGNFPGRFSGRQFSNSRSEMNVSTLELGDSALYLCASSLEGGFKNIQYFGAGTRLSVL.

This chain connects TRBV14 to TRBJ2-5, with TRBD2 as a possible D gene (6 bases). CDR1 and CDR2 (germline): SGHDN, FVKESK. The germline V and J ends were trimmed by 4 bases and 0 bases, with 9 bases remaining between them. CDR3 length: 14 residues. The CDR3 region is CASSRAGYQETQYF. The DNA of the CDR3 is TGTGCCAGCAGCCGAGCGGGCTACCAAGAGACCCAGTACTTC.

This clone was recorded only once. The chain links TRBV7-2 to TRBJ1-5; 7 nucleotides match TRBD1. The CDR3 is 15 residues long. Germline V CDR1 and CDR2: SGHTA, FQGNSA. With 4 bases clipped from V and 0 bases from J, the junction kept 3 bases outside the gene matches. In DNA form, the CDR3 reads TGTGCCAGCAGCTACAGGGGCCGTAGCAATCAGCCCCAGCATTTT. It yields the protein CASSYRGRSNQPQHF.

The genes are TRBV7-9 and TRBJ2-7; TRBD2 matches 9 bases. Germline V gives CDR1 SEHNR, CDR2 FQNEAQ (reference sequence). V lost 4 bases, J lost 6 bases, and 7 bases stayed unmatched. The CDR3 extends over 14 amino acids. CDR3 DNA: TGTGCCAGCAGCTCGAGCGGGAGGTACGGCGAGCAGTACTTC. Amino acid sequence: CASSSSGRYGEQYF.

V gene TRBV2 combines with J gene TRBJ2-7; 7 nucleotides align to TRBD1. The CDR3 spans 16 residues. Germline CDR1 reads SNHLY; CDR2 reads FYNNEI. V dropped 2 bases and J dropped 2; count of bases not matched to a gene: 9. The DNA of the CDR3 is TGTGCCAGCAGTGAAAGGGGGCCCCATACCACCTACGAGCAGTACTTC. Protein product: CASSERGPHTTYEQYF.

This clone has just a few counts. DNA for the CDR3: TGTGCCAGCAGCTCGAGGGTACGGGCCTACGAGCAGTACTTC. Protein sequence: CASSSRVRAYEQYF. The V call is TRBV14, the J call TRBJ2-7; D is perhaps TRBD2 (5 bases). CDR1 and CDR2 (germline): SGHDN, FVKESK. The CDR3 is 14 residues long. The V end was cut by 5 bases, the J end by 2 bases, with 13 bases between. Full variable domain (rest looked up from reference TRBV14 and TRBJ2-7): EAGVTQFPSHSVIEKGQTVTLRCDPISGHDNLYWYRRVMGKEIKFLLHFVKESKQDESGMPNNRFLAERTGGTYSTLKVQPAELEDSGVYFCASSSRVRAYEQYFGPGTRLTVT.

In regard to this clone: Distinct nucleotide sequences in the sample also encode this CDR3. The genes are TRBV28 and TRBJ1-1, with D perhaps TRBD1 (5 bases). From germline, CDR1 is MDHEN and CDR2 SYDVKM. The CDR3 spans 13 residues. The V end lost 3 bases, the J end lost 6 bases, and 11 bases lay between the germline ends. DNA of the CDR3: TGTGCCAGCAGTTTGGGGGGTGGGGCTGAAGCTTTCTTT. Amino acid sequence: CASSLGGGAEAFF. Drawing the rest from reference TRBV28 and TRBJ1-1, the complete variable domain is DVKVTQSSRYLVKRTGEKVFLECVQDMDHENMFWYRQDPGLGLRLIYFSYDVKMKEKGDIPEGYSVSREKKERFSLILESASTNQTSMYLCASSLGGGAEAFFGQGTRLTVV.